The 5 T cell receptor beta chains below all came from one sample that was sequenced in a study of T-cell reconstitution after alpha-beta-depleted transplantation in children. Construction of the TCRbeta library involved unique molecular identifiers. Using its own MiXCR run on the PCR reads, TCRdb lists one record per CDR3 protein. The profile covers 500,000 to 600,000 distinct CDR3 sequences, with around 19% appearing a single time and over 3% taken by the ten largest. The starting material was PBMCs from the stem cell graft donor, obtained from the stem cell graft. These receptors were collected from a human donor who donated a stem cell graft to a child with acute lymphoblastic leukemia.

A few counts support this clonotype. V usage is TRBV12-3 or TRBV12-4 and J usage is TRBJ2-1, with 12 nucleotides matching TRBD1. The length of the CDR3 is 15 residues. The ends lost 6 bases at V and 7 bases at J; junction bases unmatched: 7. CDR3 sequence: CASRPGQGASNEQFF. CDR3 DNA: TGTGCCAGCAGACCGGGACAGGGGGCTAGTAATGAGCAGTTCTTC.

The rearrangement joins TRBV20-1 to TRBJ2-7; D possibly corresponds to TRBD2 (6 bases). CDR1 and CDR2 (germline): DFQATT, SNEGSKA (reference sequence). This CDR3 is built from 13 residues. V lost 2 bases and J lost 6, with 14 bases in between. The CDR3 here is CSARTGVSREQYF. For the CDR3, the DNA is TGCAGTGCTAGAACGGGAGTGTCTCGCGAGCAGTACTTC.

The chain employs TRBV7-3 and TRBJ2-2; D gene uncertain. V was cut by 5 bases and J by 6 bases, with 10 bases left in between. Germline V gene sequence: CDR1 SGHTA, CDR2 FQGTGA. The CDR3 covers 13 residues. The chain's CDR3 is CASSVSIPGELFF. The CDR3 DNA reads TGTGCCAGCAGCGTCTCGATCCCCGGGGAGCTGTTTTTT. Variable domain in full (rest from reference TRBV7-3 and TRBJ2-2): GAGVSQTPSNKVTEKGKYVELRCDPISGHTALYWYRQSLGQGPEFLIYFQGTGAADDSGLPNDRFFAVRPEGSVSTLKIQRTERGDSAVYLCASSVSIPGELFFGEGSRLTVL.

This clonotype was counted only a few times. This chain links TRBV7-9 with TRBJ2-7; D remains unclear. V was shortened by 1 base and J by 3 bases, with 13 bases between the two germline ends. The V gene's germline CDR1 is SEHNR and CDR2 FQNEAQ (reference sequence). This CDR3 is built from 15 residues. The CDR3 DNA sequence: TGTGCCAGCAGCTTAGGGGTAGGGATTAACTACGAGCAGTACTTC. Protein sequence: CASSLGVGINYEQYF.

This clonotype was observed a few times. The CDR3 region is CASSLGVGQGSTYGYTF. CDR3 nucleotides: TGCGCCAGCAGCTTGGGGGTTGGACAGGGCTCCACCTATGGCTACACCTTC. The chain links TRBV5-1 to TRBJ1-2, with TRBD1 identical over 8 bases. The CDR3 runs to 17 residues. V trimming: 0 bases; J trimming: 4 bases; junction bases outside the gene matches: 11. CDR1 is SGHRS, CDR2 YFSETQ, per germline.